This T cell receptor beta chain comes out of a study of metastatic and nonmetastatic thyroid tumors. At the level of the study: Patients with malignant and benign thyroid disease provided blood and tumor or nodule tissue, whose repertoires were compared.

Relative to its sample, this clone is medium-sized. What it recognizes is unknown. Original processing notes: The study's classifier, a distant-metastasis tool for papillary thyroid cancer, was built using CDR3 differences across clinicopathological groups. TCRdb re-clonotyped the PCR reads via MiXCR. The V and J calls and clone size are TCRdb's, not the authors'. The sample lists approximately 16,000 clones; 30% to 40% were seen once. Findings of the study overall: When malignant thyroid tumors were compared with benign nodules, TCR beta diversity was reportedly significantly higher in the malignant tumors. This held in both blood and tumor samples.

None of the patients had undergone any treatment ahead of thyroid surgery. The CDR3 is 14 amino acids. Germline CDR1 and CDR2: MDHEN and SYDVKM. The V gene lost 2 bases and the J gene lost 0 bases, with 7 bases spanning the gap. The receptor was derived from a female donor with papillary thyroid cancer or a benign thyroid nodule (not recorded which). Some clones in this sample may be carry-over from other donors' samples. The rearrangement joins TRBV28 to TRBJ1-1; no clear D gene. The sequenced sample was blood. CDR3 amino acids: CASSLDQLNTEAFF. The CDR3 DNA reads as TGTGCCAGCAGTTTAGACCAATTGAACACTGAAGCTTTCTTT.